This T cell receptor (beta chain) was sequenced for a study of regulatory T cells in long-lasting Graves disease. V was trimmed by 5 bases and J by 0 bases, leaving 13 bases between them. The CDR3 is 15 residues long. CDR1 is SEHNR, CDR2 FQNEAQ, per germline (reference sequence). The TCR beta library used iRepertoire HTBI primers with Arm-PCR amplification of CDR3. TCRdb analysed the multiplex PCR reads with MiXCR anew, one entry per CDR3 protein. The top ten hold roughly a tenth of the sample, which has roughly 430,000 distinct CDR3 sequences, 16% seen once. Stated time point: newly diagnosed GD, antithyroid drugs for less than 3 months. RNA from PBMCs was the source of the TCR library. This sample also belongs to another study, concerning T cells in Graves' hyperthyroidism and ophthalmopathy.

V is TRBV7-9 and J is TRBJ1-1; D is unresolved. The sequence was collected from a woman in her thirties with Graves disease. The sample consisted of peripheral blood mononuclear cells (PBMCs), taken at new diagnosis, from a patient treated with antithyroid drugs. CDR3 nucleotides: TGTGCCAGCAGCCCAACTTGGGCTTTGAACACTGAAGCTTTCTTT. Residues: CASSPTWALNTEAFF.